This T cell receptor beta chain is drawn from a study of OX40 agonist ivuxolimab in advanced cancers. Study details: An agonistic anti-OX40 (CD134) antibody, ivuxolimab, was used to treat the patients. Each patient was given ivuxolimab into a vein every 2 weeks, at 0.01 to 10 mg/kg. General study points: The mean number of expanded clones was higher in CD8+ T cells than in CD4+.

In regard to this clone: The antigen is undetermined.

This table comes from immunoSEQ multiplex PCR, and its TCRdb copy is limited to in-frame clones, with some not included. The sample includes roughly 70,000 clones, around 84% seen only once; the top ten take roughly 3.9%. V shed 4 bases and J 15 bases; nucleotides not matched to a gene: 7. The CDR3 spans 13 residues. CDR1 and CDR2 (germline): SGHNT, YENEEA. This rearrangement joins TRBV11-3 to TRBJ2-1; TRBD2 aligns across 12 bases. The material sequenced was CD4+ or CD8+ T cells sorted from blood, taken in a trial of the OX40 agonist ivuxolimab. This clonotype originated in an adult with an advanced solid tumor such as melanoma, head and neck, liver or kidney cancer. In nucleotides, the CDR3 is TGTGCCAGCAGCTCCCAAACTAGCGGGAGGCCGTTCTTC. Translated: CASSSQTSGRPFF.